A selection of T cell receptor beta chains follows, all from one sample in a study of blood T cell repertoires in COVID-19. The assay was immunoSEQ multiplex PCR, and TCRdb's table has in-frame clones only and misses some. The sample gives fewer than 400,000 clones, 70% to 90% of which show up once; around 4.6% is in the top ten. The sample consisted of PBMCs or T cells enriched from blood (not recorded which). All receptors derive from a man aged 25 to 40 who had recovered from COVID-19. Each CDR3 is given with its conserved first and last residue. The order of the fields is D gene, J gene, V gene, CDR3 protein. A D gene is named only where the DNA matches it firmly.

D: .; J: TRBJ2-2; V: TRBV2; CDR3: CASRGQLPNTGELFF
D: TRBD2; J: TRBJ2-5; V: TRBV5-1; CDR3: CASSFSGGEETQYF
D: TRBD1; J: TRBJ2-5; V: TRBV18; CDR3: CASSPTGGLSETQYF
D: TRBD1; J: TRBJ2-5; V: TRBV30; CDR3: CAWTRTGDGETQYF
D: .; J: TRBJ2-7; V: TRBV19; CDR3: CASSKSNRVHEQYF
D: .; J: TRBJ2-1; V: TRBV5-1; CDR3: CASSGGRGSNEQFF
D: .; J: TRBJ1-5; V: TRBV7-6; CDR3: CASSLALGQRGQPQHF
D: TRBD2; J: TRBJ2-2; V: TRBV7-8; CDR3: CASSLVPTSGSKGELFF
D: .; J: TRBJ1-3; V: TRBV30; CDR3: CAWSVRSVDGNTIYF
D: .; J: TRBJ1-6; V: TRBV4-1; CDR3: CASSPLADYNSPLHF
D: TRBD1; J: TRBJ1-1; V: TRBV6-5; CDR3: CASSPPILTGGEAFF
D: TRBD1; J: TRBJ1-1; V: TRBV19; CDR3: CASSSGQGYTEAFF
D: .; J: TRBJ1-6; V: TRBV6-5; CDR3: CASRAQGANSPLHF
D: TRBD1; J: TRBJ1-5; V: TRBV27; CDR3: CASSFQGQGQPQHF
D: .; J: TRBJ1-2; V: TRBV30; CDR3: CAWGPFYGYTF
D: .; J: TRBJ1-6; V: TRBV2; CDR3: CASRLGQRNNSPLHF
D: TRBD2; J: TRBJ2-7; V: TRBV4-1; CDR3: CASSPRGSRGFSGTPFYEQYF
D: .; J: TRBJ2-3; V: TRBV6-1; CDR3: CASSERKRGRSSTDTQYF
D: TRBD1; J: TRBJ1-3; V: TRBV6-5; CDR3: CASSYSGTGVGNTIYF
D: .; J: TRBJ2-1; V: TRBV11-3; CDR3: CASSFILGSVNEQFF
D: .; J: TRBJ2-7; V: TRBV2; CDR3: CATQGRAYEQYF
D: TRBD1; J: TRBJ1-1; V: TRBV11-3; CDR3: CASSLTGANTEAFF
D: .; J: TRBJ1-2; V: TRBV6-5; CDR3: CASTRQINYGYTF
D: TRBD2; J: TRBJ2-7; V: TRBV4-1; CDR3: CASSQVAELLAGGNYEQYF
D: TRBD1; J: TRBJ1-5; V: TRBV19; CDR3: CASTKDRGLNQPQHF
D: .; J: TRBJ1-3; V: TRBV15; CDR3: CATSRDSPGSGNTIYF
D: .; J: TRBJ1-5; V: TRBV30; CDR3: CAWSVQVGQPQHF
D: TRBD1; J: TRBJ1-5; V: TRBV6-5; CDR3: CASSYENRGDQPQHF
D: .; J: TRBJ1-1; V: TRBV19; CDR3: CASSQTGAEAFF
D: TRBD2; J: TRBJ2-5; V: TRBV5-1; CDR3: CASSPGTSGIRSQETQYF
D: TRBD1; J: TRBJ2-7; V: TRBV5-1; CDR3: CASSFGDRGLYEQYF
D: .; J: TRBJ1-6; V: TRBV6-1; CDR3: CASSEIGVGVSPLHF
D: TRBD2; J: TRBJ2-7; V: TRBV7-9; CDR3: CASSSRLAGKNEQYF
D: TRBD1; J: TRBJ2-2; V: TRBV3-1/TRBV3-2; CDR3: CASSRDRGSGELFF
D: TRBD1; J: TRBJ2-1; V: TRBV5-1; CDR3: CASSLLSGTDNEQFF
D: TRBD1; J: TRBJ1-6; V: TRBV19; CDR3: CASSSGTVGNSPLHF
D: TRBD1; J: TRBJ1-5; V: TRBV7-8; CDR3: CASSPIDRGLNQPQHF
D: .; J: TRBJ1-5; V: TRBV6-5; CDR3: CASKGRQSNQPQHF
D: TRBD1; J: TRBJ2-7; V: TRBV19; CDR3: CASSNGQGPYEQYF
D: TRBD2; J: TRBJ2-2; V: TRBV19; CDR3: CASSISGLAGNTGELFF
D: .; J: TRBJ1-1; V: TRBV28; CDR3: CASSPNTGTEAFF